The 14 T cell receptor beta chains below all came from one sample that was sequenced in a study of CD8 T cells in Susac syndrome. RNA amounts of about 0.45 to 1 ug underwent reverse transcription with random hexamers. TCRdb called the immunoSEQ multiplex PCR reads again in MiXCR, with one record for every CDR3 protein. The sample holds tens of thousands of distinct CDR3 sequences; 91% are singletons and the top ten take around 0.5%. The sample consisted of CD8+ T cells from PBMCs. The receptors stem from a human donor with multiple sclerosis.

The chain combines TRBV30 with TRBJ2-3; no reliable D call. This CDR3 is built from 14 residues. Trimming shortened V by 0 bases and J by 3 bases, and 10 bases separated the two germline ends. Germline V CDR1 and CDR2: GTSNPN, SVGIG (reference sequence). The CDR3 nucleotides read TGTGCCTGGAGTGTATTGGACGGGACAGATACGCAGTATTTT. Translation: CAWSVLDGTDTQYF.

The chain has TRBV2 and TRBJ1-1, with a possible D match to TRBD1 (5 bases). This CDR3 is built from 13 residues. Trimming removed 5 bases from V and 2 bases from J, with 9 bases in between. Germline CDR1 SNHLY, CDR2 FYNNEI. CDR3 coding DNA: TGTGCCAGCAGTCAAGGGGTCAACACTGAAGCTTTCTTT. It yields the protein CASSQGVNTEAFF.

The chain carries TRBV28 and TRBJ2-7; the D gene could be TRBD1 or TRBD2 (5 bases each). The ends were cut back, 3 bases at V and 3 bases at J, with 9 bases in the middle. The CDR3 covers 13 residues. CDR1 is MDHEN and CDR2 is SYDVKM in the germline V gene. Here the CDR3 reads CASSLQGVYEQYF. CDR3 nucleotide sequence: TGTGCCAGCAGTTTGCAGGGAGTCTACGAGCAGTACTTC.

The sample holds a few counts of this clonotype. This rearrangement joins TRBV19 to TRBJ2-3; a possible D gene is TRBD2 (5 bases). The germline gives CDR1 LNHDA, CDR2 SQIVND (reference sequence). V lost 7 bases and J lost 3, with 8 bases in between. This CDR3 is built from 12 residues. This CDR3 reads CASIGGTDTQYF. The CDR3, as DNA: TGTGCCAGTATAGGAGGAACAGATACGCAGTATTTT.

V is TRBV12-3 or TRBV12-4 and J is TRBJ2-7; D may correspond to TRBD1 or TRBD2 (6 bases each). This CDR3 spans 13 amino acids. V dropped 3 bases and J dropped 5 bases, with 11 bases sitting between them. CDR3 DNA sequence: TGTGCCAGCAGTTTTGGGGGGCTGGACGAGCAGTACTTC. This sequence encodes CASSFGGLDEQYF.

This chain links TRBV3-1 with TRBJ2-7; TRBD1 matches 8 bases. After removal of 0 bases from V and 7 bases from J, the junction contained 8 bases not matched to a gene. CDR1 LGHDT and CDR2 YNNKEL come from the germline V gene (reference sequence). This CDR3 contains 15 residues. CDR3: CASSQDDRGIWEQYF. The CDR3 DNA reads as TGTGCCAGCAGCCAAGATGACAGGGGTATTTGGGAGCAGTACTTC.

The CDR3 sequence is CASSATGLGVPDGYTF. The CDR3 nucleotides are TGTGCCAGCAGTGCCACAGGGCTGGGAGTCCCGGATGGCTACACCTTC. The V gene is TRBV28, the J gene TRBJ1-2, with a weak D call TRBD1 (6 bases). CDR1 and CDR2 (germline): MDHEN, SYDVKM. CDR3 length: 16 amino acids. V was trimmed by 5 bases and J by 6 bases, leaving 22 bases between them.

The sample holds one count of this clonotype. The gene calls are TRBV7-6 and TRBJ2-1, with TRBD2 as a possible D gene (5 bases). The V gene's germline CDR1 is SGHVS and CDR2 FNYEAQ. V was clipped by 5 bases and J by 4 bases, with 15 bases between them. The CDR3 contains 15 residues. The CDR3 reads CASSPWVAIYNEQFF. In nucleotides, the CDR3 is TGTGCCAGCAGCCCCTGGGTAGCGATTTACAATGAGCAGTTCTTC.

The chain has TRBV13 and TRBJ1-1; D is possibly TRBD1 (6 bases). Germline V lookup: CDR1 PRHDT, CDR2 FYEKMQ (reference sequence). The CDR3 extends over 15 amino acids. V was pared by 5 bases and J by 0 bases, with 13 bases between. The CDR3 DNA is TGTGCCAGCAGCGAAGGGGGGGGGATGAACACTGAAGCTTTCTTT. Translation gives CASSEGGGMNTEAFF. The full variable domain, completed using reference TRBV13 and TRBJ1-1, is AAGVIQSPRHLIKEKRETATLKCYPIPRHDTVYWYQQGPGQDPQFLISFYEKMQSDKGSIPDRFSAQQFSDYHSELNMSSLELGDSALYFCASSEGGGMNTEAFFGQGTRLTVV.

The chain employs TRBV10-2 and TRBJ2-5; no definite D call. The V end was cut by 0 bases, the J end by 2 bases, with 10 bases between. The CDR3 has 15 amino acids. Germline assignment: CDR1 WSHSY and CDR2 SAAADI. The CDR3: CASSESLWRQETQYF. In DNA form, the CDR3 reads TGCGCCAGCAGTGAGTCTCTCTGGCGGCAAGAGACCCAGTACTTC.

The chain uses TRBV27 and TRBJ2-2; 7 bases fit TRBD2. This CDR3 spans 14 amino acids. Germline CDR1 reads MNHEY; CDR2 reads SMNVEV (reference sequence). V lost 8 bases to trimming and J lost 0 bases; unmatched junction nucleotides: 3. The CDR3 reads CASSRGSNTGELFF. CDR3 nucleotide sequence: TGTGCCAGCTCGCGGGGGTCGAACACCGGGGAGCTGTTTTTT.

This rearrangement joins TRBV19 to TRBJ1-5; 9 nucleotides line up with TRBD1. This CDR3 has 17 amino acids. The V segment lost 6 bases and the J segment 2 bases; nucleotides outside the gene matches: 11. CDR1 and CDR2 from the germline V gene are LNHDA and SQIVND (reference sequence). CDR3 DNA sequence: TGTGCCAGTAGGGGGACAGGGATGGAATATGGCAATCAGCCCCAGCATTTT. Its protein is CASRGTGMEYGNQPQHF.

In nucleotides, the CDR3 is TGTGCCAGCAGCTTCCCAGGGGGGGCCGGTCAGCCCCAGCATTTT. This gives the protein CASSFPGGAGQPQHF. The V and J genes are TRBV28 and TRBJ1-5, with 7 bases lining up with TRBD1. The germline V gene encodes CDR1 MDHEN and CDR2 SYDVKM. CDR3 size: 15 residues. V lost 6 bases, J lost 6 bases, and 11 bases stayed unmatched.

V and J are TRBV14 and TRBJ2-1, with 7 bases that match TRBD2. This CDR3 is built from 17 residues. The germline V gene encodes CDR1 SGHDN and CDR2 FVKESK. Trimming removed 1 base from V and 1 base from J; junction bases left unmatched: 7. The CDR3 sequence is CASSQVFSGASYNEQFF. CDR3 nucleotide sequence: TGTGCCAGCAGCCAAGTATTCAGCGGGGCTTCCTACAATGAGCAGTTCTTC.